The following is a T cell receptor beta chain sequence with its context. Antigen: not known. In terms of origin and age, donors were healthy Caucasian individuals from Russia aged roughly 6 to 95. The second PCR ran about 6 to 12 cycles with a sample-barcoded 5' primer and J-beta primers. Each cDNA molecule, via a template-switch adaptor with 12 random nucleotides, was tagged. TCRdb independently ran MiXCR on the 5' RACE reads; one entry per CDR3 protein. The sample includes about 1.6 million distinct CDR3 sequences, roughly 32% of them seen just once. This specimen comes from a study of blood T cells in healthy people across ages. Study in general: The capture of about one barcoded beta molecule per two T cells was achieved by template switching. Study-level findings and limits: Strongly correlated with naive T cell percentage was TCR beta diversity.

The sequence was obtained from a woman in her thirties in good health. The sample consisted of blood.

CDR3 region: CASSQRTSGKSTEAFF. The CDR3 DNA reads as TGTGCCAGCAGCCAAAGGACATCAGGGAAGAGCACTGAAGCTTTCTTT. The chain employs TRBV3-1 and TRBJ1-1; D is possibly TRBD1 (5 bases). V gave up 2 bases and J gave up 4 bases, with 17 bases separating them. The CDR3 extends over 16 amino acids. Germline values: CDR1 LGHDT, CDR2 YNNKEL (reference sequence). The entire variable domain, with the rest obtained from reference TRBV3-1 and TRBJ1-1, is as follows: DTAVSQTPKYLVTQMGNDKSIKCEQNLGHDTMYWYKQDSKKFLKIMFSYNNKELIINETVPNRFSPKSPDKAHLNLHINSLELGDSAVYFCASSQRTSGKSTEAFFGQGTRLTVV.